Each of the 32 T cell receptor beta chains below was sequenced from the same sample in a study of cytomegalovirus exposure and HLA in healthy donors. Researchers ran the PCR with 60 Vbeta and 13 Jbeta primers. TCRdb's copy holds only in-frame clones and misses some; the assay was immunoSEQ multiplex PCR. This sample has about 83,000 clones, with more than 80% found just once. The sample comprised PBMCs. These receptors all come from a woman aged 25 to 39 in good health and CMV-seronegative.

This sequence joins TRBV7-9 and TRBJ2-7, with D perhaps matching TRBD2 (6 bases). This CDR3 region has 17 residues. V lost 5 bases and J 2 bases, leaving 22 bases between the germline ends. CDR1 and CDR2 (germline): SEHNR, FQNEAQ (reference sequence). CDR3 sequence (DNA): TGTGCCAGCAGCCCGAGGACGGGGGAAGGCGGCACCTACGAGCAGTACTTC. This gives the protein CASSPRTGEGGTYEQYF.

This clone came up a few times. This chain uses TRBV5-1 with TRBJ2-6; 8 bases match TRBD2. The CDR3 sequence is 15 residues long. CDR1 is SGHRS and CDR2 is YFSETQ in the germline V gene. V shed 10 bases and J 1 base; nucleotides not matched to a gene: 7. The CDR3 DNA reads TGCGCCCCACGGGGGGGTGGGTCTGGGGCCAACGTCCTGACTTTC. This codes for CAPRGGGSGANVLTF.

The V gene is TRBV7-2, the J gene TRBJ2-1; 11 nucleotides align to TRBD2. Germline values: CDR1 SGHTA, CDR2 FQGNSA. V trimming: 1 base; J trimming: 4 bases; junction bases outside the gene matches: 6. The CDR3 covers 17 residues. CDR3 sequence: CASSLDTGTSGYNEQFF. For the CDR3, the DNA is TGTGCCAGCAGCTTAGACACCGGGACTAGCGGTTACAATGAGCAGTTCTTC.

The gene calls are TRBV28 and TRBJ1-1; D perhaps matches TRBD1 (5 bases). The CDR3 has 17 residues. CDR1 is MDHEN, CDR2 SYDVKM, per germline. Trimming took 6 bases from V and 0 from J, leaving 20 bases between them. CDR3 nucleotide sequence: TGTGCCAGCAGGGAGACGGGACTTCTCCTTATGAACACTGAAGCTTTCTTT. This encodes CASRETGLLLMNTEAFF.

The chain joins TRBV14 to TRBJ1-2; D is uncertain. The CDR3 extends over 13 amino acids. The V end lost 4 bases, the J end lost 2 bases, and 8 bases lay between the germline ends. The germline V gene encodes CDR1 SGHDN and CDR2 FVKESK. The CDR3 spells CASSPGRNYGYTF. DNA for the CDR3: TGTGCCAGCAGCCCCGGGAGGAACTATGGCTACACCTTC.

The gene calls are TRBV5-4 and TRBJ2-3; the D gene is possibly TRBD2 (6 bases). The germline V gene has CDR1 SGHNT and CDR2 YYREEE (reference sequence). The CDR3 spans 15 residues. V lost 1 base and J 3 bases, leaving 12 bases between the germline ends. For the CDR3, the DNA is TGTGCCAGCAGCTTGTGGATGGGAGGAACAGATACGCAGTATTTT. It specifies CASSLWMGGTDTQYF.

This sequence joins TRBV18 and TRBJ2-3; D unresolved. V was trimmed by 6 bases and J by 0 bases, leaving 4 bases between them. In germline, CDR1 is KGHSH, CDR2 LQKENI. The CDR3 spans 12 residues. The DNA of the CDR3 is TGTGCCAGCTCGACTAGCACAGATACGCAGTATTTT. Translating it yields CASSTSTDTQYF.

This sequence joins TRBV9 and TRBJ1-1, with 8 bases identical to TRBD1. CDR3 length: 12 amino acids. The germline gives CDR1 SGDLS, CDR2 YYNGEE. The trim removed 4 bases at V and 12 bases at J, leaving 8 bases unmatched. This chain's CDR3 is CASSSTGGETFF. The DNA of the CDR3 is TGTGCCAGCAGCTCCACAGGGGGAGAGACTTTCTTT. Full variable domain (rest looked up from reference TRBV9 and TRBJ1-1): DSGVTQTPKHLITATGQRVTLRCSPRSGDLSVYWYQQSLDQGLQFLIQYYNGEERAKGNILERFSAQQFPDLHSELNLSSLELGDSALYFCASSSTGGETFFGQGTRLTVV.

CDR3 coding DNA: TGTGCCAGTGGGGTACCCCGGGATACAGATACGCAGTATTTT. Its protein is CASGVPRDTDTQYF. The chain joins TRBV19 to TRBJ2-3; possible D gene TRBD2, 5 bases. CDR1 and CDR2 (germline): LNHDA, SQIVND (reference sequence). V was trimmed by 8 bases and J by 3 bases, leaving 15 bases between them. CDR3 length: 14 amino acids. The variable domain in full, with the rest retrieved from reference TRBV19 and TRBJ2-3, is DGGITQSPKYLFRKEGQNVTLSCEQNLNHDAMYWYRQDPGQGLRLIYYSQIVNDFQKGDIAEGYSVSREKKESFPLTVTSAQKNPTAFYLCASGVPRDTDTQYFGPGTRLTVL.

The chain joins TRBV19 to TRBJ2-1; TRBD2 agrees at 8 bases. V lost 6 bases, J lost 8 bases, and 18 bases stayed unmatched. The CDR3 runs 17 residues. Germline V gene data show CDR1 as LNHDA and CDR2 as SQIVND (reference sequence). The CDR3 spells CASRGWGSGNGSDEQFF. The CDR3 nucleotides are TGTGCCAGTAGGGGATGGGGTAGCGGGAATGGATCGGATGAGCAGTTCTTC. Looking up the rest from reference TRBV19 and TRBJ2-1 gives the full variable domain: DGGITQSPKYLFRKEGQNVTLSCEQNLNHDAMYWYRQDPGQGLRLIYYSQIVNDFQKGDIAEGYSVSREKKESFPLTVTSAQKNPTAFYLCASRGWGSGNGSDEQFFGPGTRLTVL.

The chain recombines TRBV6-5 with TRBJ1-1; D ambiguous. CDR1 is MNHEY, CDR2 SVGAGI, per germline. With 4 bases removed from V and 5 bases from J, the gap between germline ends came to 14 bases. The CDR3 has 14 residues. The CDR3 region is CASSFEGGKTEAFF. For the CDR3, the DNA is TGTGCCAGCAGTTTTGAAGGAGGGAAAACTGAAGCTTTCTTT.

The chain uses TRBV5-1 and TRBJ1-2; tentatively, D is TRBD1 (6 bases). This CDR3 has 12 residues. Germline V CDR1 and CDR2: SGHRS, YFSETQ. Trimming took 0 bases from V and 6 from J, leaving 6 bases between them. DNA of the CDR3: TGCGCCAGCAGCTTGGACAGGGATGGCTACACCTTC. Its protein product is CASSLDRDGYTF.

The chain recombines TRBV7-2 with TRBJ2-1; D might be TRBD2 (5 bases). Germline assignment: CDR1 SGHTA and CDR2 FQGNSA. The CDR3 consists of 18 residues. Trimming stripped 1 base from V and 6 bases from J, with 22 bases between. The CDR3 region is CASSLVSRLASRVNEQFF. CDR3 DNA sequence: TGTGCCAGCAGCTTAGTGAGCCGATTGGCTAGCCGGGTCAATGAGCAGTTCTTC. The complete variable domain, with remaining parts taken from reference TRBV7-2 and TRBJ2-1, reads GAGVSQSPSNKVTEKGKDVELRCDPISGHTALYWYRQSLGQGLEFLIYFQGNSAPDKSGLPSDRFSAERTGGSVSTLTIQRTQQEDSAVYLCASSLVSRLASRVNEQFFGPGTRLTVL.

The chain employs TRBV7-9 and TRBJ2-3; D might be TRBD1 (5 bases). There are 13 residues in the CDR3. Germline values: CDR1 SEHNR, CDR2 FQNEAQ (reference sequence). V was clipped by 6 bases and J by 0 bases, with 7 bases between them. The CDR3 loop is CASRGPSTDTQYF. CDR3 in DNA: TGTGCCAGCAGGGGGCCCAGCACAGATACGCAGTATTTT.

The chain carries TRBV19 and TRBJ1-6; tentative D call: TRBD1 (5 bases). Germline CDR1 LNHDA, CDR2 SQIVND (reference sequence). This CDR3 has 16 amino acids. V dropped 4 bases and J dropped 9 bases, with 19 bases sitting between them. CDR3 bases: TGTGCCAGTAGTACCGCGATTGCCACAGGCAGTTCACCCCTCCACTTT. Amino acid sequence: CASSTAIATGSSPLHF. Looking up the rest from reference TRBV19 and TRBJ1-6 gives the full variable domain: DGGITQSPKYLFRKEGQNVTLSCEQNLNHDAMYWYRQDPGQGLRLIYYSQIVNDFQKGDIAEGYSVSREKKESFPLTVTSAQKNPTAFYLCASSTAIATGSSPLHFGNGTRLTVT.

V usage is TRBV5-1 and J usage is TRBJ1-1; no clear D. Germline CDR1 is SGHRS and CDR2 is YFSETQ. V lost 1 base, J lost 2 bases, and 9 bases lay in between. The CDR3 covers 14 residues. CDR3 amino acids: CASSLWGENTEAFF. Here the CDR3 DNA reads TGCGCCAGCAGCTTGTGGGGAGAAAACACTGAAGCTTTCTTT.

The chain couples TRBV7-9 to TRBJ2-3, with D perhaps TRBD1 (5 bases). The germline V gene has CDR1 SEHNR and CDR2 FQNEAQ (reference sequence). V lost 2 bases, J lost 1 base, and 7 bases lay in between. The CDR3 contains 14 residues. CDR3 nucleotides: TGTGCCAGCAGCTTAAGGGGTGGCACAGATACGCAGTATTTT. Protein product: CASSLRGGTDTQYF.

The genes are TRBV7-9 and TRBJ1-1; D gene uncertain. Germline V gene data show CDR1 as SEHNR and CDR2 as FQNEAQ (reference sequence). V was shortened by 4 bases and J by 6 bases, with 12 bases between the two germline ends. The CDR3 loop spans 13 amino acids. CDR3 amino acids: CASSSRFSAEAFF. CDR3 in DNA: TGTGCCAGCAGCTCTCGGTTTTCCGCTGAAGCTTTCTTT.

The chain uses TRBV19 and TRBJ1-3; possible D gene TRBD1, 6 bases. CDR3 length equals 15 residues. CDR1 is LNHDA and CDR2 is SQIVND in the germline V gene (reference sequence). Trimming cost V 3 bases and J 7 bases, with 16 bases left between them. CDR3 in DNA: TGTGCCAGTAGTATCTCGGGACAAAGGGGGAACACCATATATTTT. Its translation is CASSISGQRGNTIYF.

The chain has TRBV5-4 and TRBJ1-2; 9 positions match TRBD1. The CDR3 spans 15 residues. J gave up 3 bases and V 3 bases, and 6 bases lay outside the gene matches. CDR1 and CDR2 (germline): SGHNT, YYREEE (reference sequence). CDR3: CASSSPGQGHYGYTF. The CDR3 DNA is TGTGCCAGCAGCTCGCCGGGACAGGGCCACTATGGCTACACCTTC.

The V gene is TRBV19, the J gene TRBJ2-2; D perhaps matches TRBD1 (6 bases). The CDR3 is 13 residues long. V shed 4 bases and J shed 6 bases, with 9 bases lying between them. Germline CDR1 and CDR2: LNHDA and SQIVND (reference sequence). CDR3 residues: CASSTKGAGELFF. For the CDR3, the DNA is TGTGCCAGTAGTACGAAGGGGGCCGGGGAGCTGTTTTTT.

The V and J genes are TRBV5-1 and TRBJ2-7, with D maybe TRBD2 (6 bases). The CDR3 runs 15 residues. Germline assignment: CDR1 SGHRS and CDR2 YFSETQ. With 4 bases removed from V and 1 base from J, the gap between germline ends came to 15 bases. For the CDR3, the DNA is TGCGCCAGCAGCCTCGGGGGAGCTGGGTCCTACGAGCAGTACTTC. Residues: CASSLGGAGSYEQYF.

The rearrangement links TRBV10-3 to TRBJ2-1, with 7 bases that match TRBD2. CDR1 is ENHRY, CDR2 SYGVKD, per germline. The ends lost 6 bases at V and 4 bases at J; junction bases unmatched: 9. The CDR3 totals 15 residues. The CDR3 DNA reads TGTGCCATCAGCGACTCGGGGGGACCTTACAATGAGCAGTTCTTC. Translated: CAISDSGGPYNEQFF.

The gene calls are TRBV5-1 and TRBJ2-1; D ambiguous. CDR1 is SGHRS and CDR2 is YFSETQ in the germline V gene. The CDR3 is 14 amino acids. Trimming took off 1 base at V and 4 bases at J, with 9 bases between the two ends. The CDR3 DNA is TGCGCCAGCAGCTTGATGAGTCTTTACAATGAGCAGTTCTTC. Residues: CASSLMSLYNEQFF.

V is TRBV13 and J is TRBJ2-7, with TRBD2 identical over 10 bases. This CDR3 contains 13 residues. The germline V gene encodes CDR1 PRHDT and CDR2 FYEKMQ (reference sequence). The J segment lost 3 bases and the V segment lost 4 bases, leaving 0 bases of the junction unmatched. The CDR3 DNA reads TGTGCCAGCAGCTCTAGCGGGAGCTACGAGCAGTACTTC. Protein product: CASSSSGSYEQYF.

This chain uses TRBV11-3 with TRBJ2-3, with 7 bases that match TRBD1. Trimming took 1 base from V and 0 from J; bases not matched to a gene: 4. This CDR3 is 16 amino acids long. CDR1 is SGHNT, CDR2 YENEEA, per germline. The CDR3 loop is CASSLGPGQSTDTQYF. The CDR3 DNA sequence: TGTGCCAGCAGCTTAGGTCCGGGACAGAGCACAGATACGCAGTATTTT. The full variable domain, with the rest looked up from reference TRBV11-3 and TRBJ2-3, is EAGVVQSPRYKIIEKKQPVAFWCNPISGHNTLYWYLQNLGQGPELLIRYENEEAVDDSQLPKDRFSAERLKGVDSTLKIQPAELGDSAVYLCASSLGPGQSTDTQYFGPGTRLTVL.

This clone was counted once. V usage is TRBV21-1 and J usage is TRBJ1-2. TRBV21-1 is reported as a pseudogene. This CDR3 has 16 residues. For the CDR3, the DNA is TGTGCCAGCAGCAAAGCGGTGGGTAGACTAAGCTATGGCTACACCTTC. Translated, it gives CASSKAVGRLSYGYTF.

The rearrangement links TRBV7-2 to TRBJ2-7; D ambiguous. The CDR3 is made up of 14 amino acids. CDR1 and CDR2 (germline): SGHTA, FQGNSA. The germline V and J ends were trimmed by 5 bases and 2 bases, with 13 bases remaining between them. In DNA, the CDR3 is TGTGCCAGCAGCCCGTGGGCCCGTACCTACGAGCAGTACTTC. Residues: CASSPWARTYEQYF.

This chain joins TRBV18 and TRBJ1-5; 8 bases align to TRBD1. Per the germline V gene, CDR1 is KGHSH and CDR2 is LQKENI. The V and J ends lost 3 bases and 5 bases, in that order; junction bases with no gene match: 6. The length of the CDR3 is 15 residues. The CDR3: CASSPDRGRDQPQHF. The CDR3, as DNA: TGTGCCAGCTCACCCGACAGGGGAAGGGATCAGCCCCAGCATTTT.

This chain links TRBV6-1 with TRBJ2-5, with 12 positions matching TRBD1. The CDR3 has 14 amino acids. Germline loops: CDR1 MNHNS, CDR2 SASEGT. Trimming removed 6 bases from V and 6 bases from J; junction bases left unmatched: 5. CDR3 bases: TGTGCCAGCAGGGGACAGGGGGCTGTAAAGACCCAGTACTTC. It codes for CASRGQGAVKTQYF.

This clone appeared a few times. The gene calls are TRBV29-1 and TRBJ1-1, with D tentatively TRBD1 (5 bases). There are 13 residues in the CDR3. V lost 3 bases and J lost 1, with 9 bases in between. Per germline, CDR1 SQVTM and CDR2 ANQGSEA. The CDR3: CSVDRAPNTEAFF. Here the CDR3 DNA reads TGCAGCGTTGACAGGGCCCCGAACACTGAAGCTTTCTTT.

CDR3 DNA: TGTGCCAGCAGCCTAGGTGTCGGGGCCTACGAGCAGTACTTC. It yields the protein CASSLGVGAYEQYF. The chain combines TRBV5-5 with TRBJ2-7; a possible D gene is TRBD2 (5 bases). The germline V gene encodes CDR1 SGHKS and CDR2 YYEKEE (reference sequence). The CDR3 extends over 14 amino acids. Trimming left V 4 bases short and J 2 bases short, with 13 bases between.